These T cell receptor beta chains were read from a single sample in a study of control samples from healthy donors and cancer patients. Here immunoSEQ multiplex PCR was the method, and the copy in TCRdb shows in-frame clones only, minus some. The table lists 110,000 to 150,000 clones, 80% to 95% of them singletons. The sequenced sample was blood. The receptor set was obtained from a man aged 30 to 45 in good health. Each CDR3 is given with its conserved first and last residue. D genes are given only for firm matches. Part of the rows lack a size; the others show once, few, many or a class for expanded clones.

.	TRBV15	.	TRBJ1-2	CATSRDSDLDGYTF	TGTGCCACCAGCAGAGACAGTGACTTGGATGGCTACACCTTC
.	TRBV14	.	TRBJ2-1	CASSQFPGSPNEQFF	TGTGCCAGCAGCCAATTCCCAGGATCACCTAATGAGCAGTTCTTC
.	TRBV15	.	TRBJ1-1	CATSTSGVMNTEAFF	TGTGCCACCAGCACCTCAGGGGTCATGAACACTGAAGCTTTCTTT
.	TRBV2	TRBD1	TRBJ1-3	CASMQGTDGNTIYF	TGTGCCAGCATGCAGGGGACAGACGGAAACACCATATATTTT
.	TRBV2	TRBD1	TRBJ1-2	CASSQSGGAGYGYTF	TGTGCCAGCAGTCAATCAGGGGGCGCTGGCTATGGCTACACCTTC
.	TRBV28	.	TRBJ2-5	CASSSGGTTGETQYF	TGTGCCAGCAGTTCCGGTGGCACCACGGGAGAGACCCAGTACTTC
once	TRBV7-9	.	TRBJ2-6	CASSAMKGRPGANVLTF	TGTGCCAGCAGCGCCATGAAGGGACGGCCCGGGGCCAACGTCCTGACTTTC
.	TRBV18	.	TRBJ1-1	CASSPRQELNTEAFF	TGTGCCAGCTCACCAAGACAGGAGTTGAACACTGAAGCTTTCTTT
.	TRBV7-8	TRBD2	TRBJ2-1	CASKTGTSGSFYYNEQFF	TGTGCCAGCAAAACTGGGACTAGCGGGAGTTTTTACTACAATGAGCAGTTCTTC
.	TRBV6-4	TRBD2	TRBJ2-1	CASSKLGTSGPDEQFF	TGTGCCAGCAGTAAACTCGGGACTAGCGGGCCAGATGAGCAGTTCTTC
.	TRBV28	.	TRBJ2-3	CASSLGNWAKDTQYF	TGTGCCAGCAGTTTGGGGAATTGGGCGAAAGATACGCAGTATTTT
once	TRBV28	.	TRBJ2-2	CASGNQGFGYTGELFF	TGTGCCAGCGGAAACCAGGGTTTCGGTTATACCGGGGAGCTGTTTTTT
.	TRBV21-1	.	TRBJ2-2	CASRLAGGPCTGELFF	TGTGCCAGCAGACTAGCGGGAGGGCCGTGCACCGGGGAGCTGTTTTTT
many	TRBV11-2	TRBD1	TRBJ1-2	CASSSYRGLGYGYTF	TGTGCCAGCAGCTCATACAGGGGGCTCGGCTATGGCTACACCTTC
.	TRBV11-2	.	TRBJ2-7	CASSLTRTALEQYF	TGTGCCAGCAGCTTAACCCGGACAGCACTCGAGCAGTACTTC
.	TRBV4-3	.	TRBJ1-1	CASSRQTGNTEAFF	TGCGCCAGCAGCCGACAGACGGGGAACACTGAAGCTTTCTTT
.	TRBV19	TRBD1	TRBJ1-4	CASIQPGQGGEKLFF	TGTGCCAGTATCCAACCGGGACAGGGGGGTGAAAAACTGTTTTTT
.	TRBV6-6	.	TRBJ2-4	CASKPDREDIQYF	TGTGCCAGCAAACCGGACAGAGAGGACATTCAGTACTTC
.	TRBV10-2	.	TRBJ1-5	CASSEGWDNQPQHF	TGCGCCAGCAGTGAGGGTTGGGACAATCAGCCCCAGCATTTT
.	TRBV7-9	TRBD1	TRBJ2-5	CASSPLDRGEETQYF	TGTGCCAGCAGTCCACTGGACAGGGGCGAAGAGACCCAGTACTTC
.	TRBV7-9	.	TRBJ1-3	CASSLAPGNTIYF	TGTGCCAGCAGCTTAGCCCCCGGAAACACCATATATTTT
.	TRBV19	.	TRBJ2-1	CASKKGTTGQNEQFF	TGTGCCAGTAAAAAGGGGACTACAGGGCAAAATGAGCAGTTCTTC
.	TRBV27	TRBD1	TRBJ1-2	CASSFSHRDRGYYTF	TGTGCCAGCAGTTTCTCACACCGGGACAGGGGTTACTACACCTTC
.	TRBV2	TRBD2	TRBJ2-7	CASSVQAGVGYEQYF	TGTGCCAGCAGTGTGCAAGCGGGAGTAGGCTACGAGCAGTACTTC
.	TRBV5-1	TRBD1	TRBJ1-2	CASSHGQGRGGYTF	TGCGCCAGCAGCCACGGACAGGGGCGAGGGGGCTACACCTTC